Sequencing of this T cell receptor beta chain was carried out in a study of T cells in Graves' hyperthyroidism and ophthalmopathy (dated by TCRdb to between 2018 and 2021). For the study in its entirety: Peripheral blood samples were taken at initial diagnosis, before any treatment was given. A discovery cohort of about 96 patients, roughly 45 with Graves' ophthalmopathy and approximately 57 with stable Graves' hyperthyroidism, was used to find distinguishing TCR V-J signatures. Prospective prediction of ophthalmopathy was tested in an independent validation cohort of 18 to 20 hyperthyroidism patients and 15 to 17 patients who later progressed to ophthalmopathy. The approximately 98 discovery patients were randomly divided into training and test sets at a 7:3 ratio. The study also compared thyroid tissue and blood T-cell repertoires from about 6 Graves' hyperthyroidism patients. Once sampling was done, hyperthyroidism patients were given methimazole at a starting dose of 30 mg daily, whereas ophthalmopathy patients were given high-dose intravenous methylprednisolone. TCR Vbeta CDR3 sequencing of fewer than 150 peripheral blood samples (under 45 ophthalmopathy, approximately 80 hyperthyroidism and roughly 17 progressor patients) is reported in the paper.

Stable Graves' hyperthyroidism was defined as no progression to ophthalmopathy during 18 months of follow-up. Hyperthyroidism patients were newly diagnosed, with disease duration under 2 months, and aged 18 to 65 years. The study excluded patients with uncontrolled infections, other autoimmune diseases, pregnancy or lactation. Diagnoses were established on the basis of clinical symptoms, serum thyroxine and TRAb, thyroid ultrasound, and orbital computed tomography. PBMCs were separated from 7.5 to 10 ml of fresh peripheral blood using Ficoll-Paque density gradient centrifugation. Trizol reagent was used to extract total RNA, and RNA quality was then checked on an Agilent 2100 Bioanalyzer. The germline V gene provides CDR1 SGHRS and CDR2 YFSETQ. V loses 4 bases at its end and J loses 8 bases; junction bases beyond the gene matches: 10. Reading from cysteine to phenylalanine, the CDR3 counts 15 amino acids. Only CDR3 DNA is held: 45 bases, read in frame from base 1.

Overall study results and their limits: No statistical method was used to fix the sample size in advance, and group allocation was not hidden from the investigators. In validation, the model predicted progression to ophthalmopathy a median of roughly 6.2 months before onset, with about 70% sensitivity and around 76% specificity. Most expanded thyroid clonotypes (frequency above 0.001) were also found in blood, which suggests that blood repertoires may mirror thyroid immune responses. A model built on a 13 V-J signature distinguished ophthalmopathy from stable hyperthyroidism, reaching 87.88% sensitivity and 81.08% specificity in cross-validation and 80%/75% in testing.

TCR beta CDR3 regions were amplified from RNA transcripts. The TCR CDR3 was subjected to a first round of RT-PCR using the HTBI primer set and the Qiagen OneStep RT-PCR kit. Libraries were constructed in a second round of multiplex PCR, after which size selection and purification were carried out. Sequencing of the libraries was done on an Illumina HiSeq2000 using paired-end 100 bp reads. Processing in the source paper ran as follows. SOAPnuke was used to process the raw data, removing reads that contained adapters or uncalled bases, had a mean Phred below 15, or lacked an exact match to the constant primer or identifier. COPE v1.2.5 was used to merge high-quality paired reads, and clonotypes were defined as unique nucleotide sequences. Clonotypes were aligned to IMGT TRBV, TRBD and TRBJ reference segments using MiTCR v1.1. The analysis included only V-J combinations with a frequency above 0.0001, which together covered roughly 99% of the repertoires. The TCS score was defined as F50 (clonal expansion) divided by E x V (chaos), with BLOSUM62-based TCRdist calculated between CDR3 peptides within each V-J. Welch's t-statistics and random forest reduced 514 V-J features to roughly 13, which were used in a naive Bayes classifier (R e1071). TCRdb handled the public reads itself, with Q25 trimming in fastp and clone calling in MiXCR, and kept productive beta chains. Every distinct CDR3 protein forms one entry, paired with its most common genes and DNA. These V and J calls originate from TCRdb's pipeline instead of the authors' own analysis. For this sample there are a few hundred thousand distinct CDR3 sequences; around 17% appear just once. Roughly 44% of the sample belongs to the ten largest clones.

Comment on this clonotype: The target of this receptor is not known. No qualities accompany the bases; no much larger clone lies one base away.

This TCR was sampled from a man in his forties or fifties with Graves' hyperthyroidism. Sequences were obtained from blood. Rearrangement joined TRBV5-1 to TRBJ2-1; TRBD2 aligns with 9 central bases. The bases read TGCGCCAGCAGCCCAGCTGGCGGGGGGGCCTATGAGCAGTTCTTC. Its protein is CASSPAGGGAYEQFF.